The T cell receptor beta chain described here comes from a study of T-cell memory formation after mild COVID-19. One entry per CDR3 protein, called by TCRdb with MiXCR from the 5' RACE reads. The sample contains roughly 130,000 distinct CDR3 sequences, approximately 15% of which appear only once. This CDR3 contains 15 residues. In germline, CDR1 is SGDLS, CDR2 YYNGEE. Trimming removed 3 bases from V and 2 bases from J; junction bases left unmatched: 6. This chain links TRBV9 with TRBJ2-3; 7 nucleotides agree with TRBD2. The sequenced material came from PBMCs or a T cell subset sorted from them (not recorded which). This receptor was identified in an adult woman who had mild COVID-19 (a few samples of this study predate the infection). Cell type and time point are not known. CDR3 bases: TGTGCCAGCAGCGAGCCAGCGGGGTACACAGATACGCAGTATTTT. Its protein is CASSEPAGYTDTQYF.